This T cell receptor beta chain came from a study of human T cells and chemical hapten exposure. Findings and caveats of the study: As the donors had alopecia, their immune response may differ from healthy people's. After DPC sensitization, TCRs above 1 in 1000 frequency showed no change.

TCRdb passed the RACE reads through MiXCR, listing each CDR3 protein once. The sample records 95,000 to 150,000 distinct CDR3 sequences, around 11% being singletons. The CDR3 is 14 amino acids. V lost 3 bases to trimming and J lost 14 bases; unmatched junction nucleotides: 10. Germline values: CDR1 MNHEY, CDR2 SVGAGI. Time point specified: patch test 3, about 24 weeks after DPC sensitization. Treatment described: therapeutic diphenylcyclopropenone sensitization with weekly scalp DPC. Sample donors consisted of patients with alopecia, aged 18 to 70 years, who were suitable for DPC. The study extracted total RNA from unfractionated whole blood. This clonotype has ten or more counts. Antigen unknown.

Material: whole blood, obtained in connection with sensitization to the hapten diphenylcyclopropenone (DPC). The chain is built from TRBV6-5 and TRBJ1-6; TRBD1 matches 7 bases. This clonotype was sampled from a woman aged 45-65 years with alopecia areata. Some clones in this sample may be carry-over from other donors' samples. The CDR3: CASSYANRGSTLHF. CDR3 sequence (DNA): TGTGCCAGCAGTTATGCGAACAGGGGTTCGACCCTCCACTTT.